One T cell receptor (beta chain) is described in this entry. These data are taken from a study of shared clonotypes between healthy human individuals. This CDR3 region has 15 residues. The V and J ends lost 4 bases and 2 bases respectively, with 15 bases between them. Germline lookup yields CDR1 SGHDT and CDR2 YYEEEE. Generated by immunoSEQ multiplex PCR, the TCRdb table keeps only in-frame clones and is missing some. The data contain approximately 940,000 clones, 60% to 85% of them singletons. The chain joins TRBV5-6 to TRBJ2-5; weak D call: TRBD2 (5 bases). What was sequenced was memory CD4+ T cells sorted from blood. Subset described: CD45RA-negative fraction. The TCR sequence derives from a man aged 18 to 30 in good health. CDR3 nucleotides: TGTGCCAGCAGCGCCACGGGCGGGCGGCAAGAGACCCAGTACTTC. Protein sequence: CASSATGGRQETQYF. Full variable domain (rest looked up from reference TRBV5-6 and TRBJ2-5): DAGVTQSPTHLIKTRGQQVTLRCSPKSGHDTVSWYQQALGQGPQFIFQYYEEEERQRGNFPDRFSGHQFPNYSSELNVNALLLGDSALYLCASSATGGRQETQYFGPGTRLLVL.